These T cell receptor beta chains were read from a single sample in a study of technical replicates of blood from a handful of donors. Sequenced by immunoSEQ multiplex PCR; TCRdb stores in-frame clones only, minus some. The sample shows tens of thousands of clones, 94% of them seen only once. Input material: T cells isolated from PBMCs. Source of these receptors: a human donor in good health. The CDR3 runs from the conserved cysteine through the conserved F or W. D genes are given only for firm matches. Only some rows state a clone size, as once, few, many or a class for expanded clones.

J | V | size | D | CDR3 | DNA
TRBJ2-6 | TRBV27 | NA | NA | CASSFIGEAGANVLTF | TGTGCCAGCAGTTTTATAGGGGAAGCTGGGGCCAACGTCCTGACTTTC
TRBJ2-7 | TRBV5-4 | NA | TRBD1 | CASSSDRAGAYEQYF | TGTGCCAGCAGCTCCGACAGGGCTGGCGCCTACGAGCAGTACTTC
TRBJ2-4 | TRBV5-1 | NA | NA | CASSLEGTGPAKNIQYF | TGCGCCAGCAGCTTGGAGGGTACAGGGCCAGCCAAAAACATTCAGTACTTC
TRBJ1-3 | TRBV4-1 | NA | NA | CASSQDRSAGNTIYF | TGCGCCAGCAGCCAAGATCGGAGTGCTGGAAACACCATATATTTT
TRBJ1-2 | TRBV30 | NA | NA | CAWSPNSNSGYTF | TGTGCCTGGAGCCCCAACAGTAACTCGGGCTACACCTTC
TRBJ1-2 | TRBV5-1 | NA | NA | CASSLVAGGDYGYTF | TGCGCCAGCAGCTTGGTGGCTGGGGGCGACTATGGCTACACCTTC
TRBJ1-1 | TRBV14 | NA | NA | CASSSAGAEAFF | TGTGCCAGCAGCTCGGCAGGGGCTGAAGCTTTCTTT
TRBJ2-1 | TRBV5-1 | NA | NA | CASSLGQVYNEQFF | TGCGCCAGCAGCTTGGGACAGGTCTACAATGAGCAGTTCTTC
TRBJ2-6 | TRBV7-2 | NA | NA | CASTRQERFSGANVLTF | TGTGCCAGCACCCGACAGGAACGTTTCTCTGGGGCCAACGTCCTGACTTTC
TRBJ2-7 | TRBV19 | NA | TRBD1 | CASSIASGGPYEQYF | TGTGCCAGTAGTATAGCGTCAGGGGGTCCCTACGAGCAGTACTTC
TRBJ1-1 | TRBV6-4 | NA | NA | CASSAAGPNTEAFF | TGTGCCAGCAGTGCCGCGGGGCCGAACACTGAAGCTTTCTTT
TRBJ1-4 | TRBV19 | NA | NA | CASSLTATNEKLFF | TGTGCCAGTAGTCTGACAGCAACTAATGAAAAACTGTTTTTT
TRBJ1-2 | TRBV4-1 | once | NA | CASSQPMGANYGYTF | TGCGCCAGCAGCCAACCGATGGGGGCGAACTATGGCTACACCTTC
TRBJ2-7 | TRBV5-1 | NA | TRBD2 | CASSLGLAGVSGEQYF | TGCGCCAGCAGCTTGGGACTAGCGGGAGTAAGTGGCGAGCAGTACTTC
TRBJ1-6 | TRBV11-3 | NA | NA | CASSPPGRSYNSPLHF | TGTGCCAGCAGCCCCCCAGGGCGCTCCTATAATTCACCCCTCCACTTT
TRBJ2-7 | TRBV28 | NA | TRBD2 | CASLAGAEEQYF | TGTGCCAGCTTAGCGGGAGCGGAAGAGCAGTACTTC